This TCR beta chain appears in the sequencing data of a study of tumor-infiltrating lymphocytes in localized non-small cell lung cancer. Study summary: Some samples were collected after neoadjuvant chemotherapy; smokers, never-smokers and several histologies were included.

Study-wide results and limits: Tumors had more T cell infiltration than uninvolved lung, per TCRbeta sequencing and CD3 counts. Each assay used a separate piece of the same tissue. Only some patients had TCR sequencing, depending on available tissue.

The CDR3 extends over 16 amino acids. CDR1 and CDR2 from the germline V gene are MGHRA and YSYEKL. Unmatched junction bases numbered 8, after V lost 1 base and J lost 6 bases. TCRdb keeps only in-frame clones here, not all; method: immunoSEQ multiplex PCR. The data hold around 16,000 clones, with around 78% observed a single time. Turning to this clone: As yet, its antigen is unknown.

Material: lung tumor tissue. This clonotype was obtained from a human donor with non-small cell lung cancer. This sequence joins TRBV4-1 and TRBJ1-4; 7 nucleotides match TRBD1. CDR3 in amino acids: CASSQVPRGEDEKLFF. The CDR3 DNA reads TGCGCCAGCAGCCAAGTCCCCAGGGGGGAGGATGAAAAACTGTTTTTT.